This TCR beta chain was obtained from a study of blood T cells in healthy people across ages (dated by TCRdb to the mid-2010s). With respect to the entire study: In model experiments, roughly one uniquely barcoded TCR beta cDNA molecule per two T cells was captured by template switching. To track age-related changes in TCR beta repertoire diversity, the study relied on deep sequencing normalized with unique cDNA molecular identifiers. The donors were divided into four age groups: young (average around 15 years), middle-aged (about 40), aged (around 59) and long-lived (roughly 88). To avoid experimental bias, donors of different ages were randomly spread across the sequencing lanes. Using the same blood draw, the study looked at two additional independent replicas of 1 million unique cDNA reads for two donors, one aged 18 to 30 and the other aged 80 or older. Points the paper makes about the study in general: Because the CMV infection status of the donors was unknown, age-related changes in expanded clonotypes may potentially have been confounded. Conclusive comparison of naive and antigen-experienced compartments was prevented by the profiling of bulk unsorted PBMCs. Compared with the aged group, the long-lived group had more naive CD4+ T cells, fewer expanded clones and increased TCR diversity, suggesting age selection. Estimates of total diversity from one million sequenced T cells were regarded as lower bounds and underestimates. Observed TCR beta diversity per million T cells fell roughly linearly with age, and a significant reduction was already apparent by age about 43. The percentage of naive T cells measured by flow cytometry correlated strongly with observed TCR beta diversity.

The trim is 5 bases for V and 4 bases for J, with a gap of 7 bases between the germline ends. The CDR3 holds 11 amino acids from the cysteine to the phenylalanine. Only the CDR3 DNA stays, 33 bases, in frame from base 1. The germline V gene (reference sequence) yields DFQATT for CDR1 and SNEGSKA for CDR2. With respect to this clonotype: This receptor's antigen is unknown. No quality values exist for individual bases; no much larger clone is one base distant.

Libraries were made using 5' RACE. The sequencer was an Illumina HiSeq 2500. A second PCR of roughly 7 to 11 cycles was performed with a sample-barcoded 5' primer and a J-beta primer mix. A unique molecular identifier was introduced onto each TCR beta cDNA molecule by a template-switch 5' adaptor carrying 12 random nucleotides. Each sample yielded at least 2.5 million CDR3-containing paired-end reads. The Mint cDNA synthesis kit, primed by a TRBC-specific oligonucleotide, was used to synthesize first-strand cDNA from all RNA. After uracil-DNA glycosylase treatment, a first 18-cycle PCR used universal primers M1SS and BC2_uni_R on all cDNA. In the source study's methods: For normalization, 1 million high-quality reads were randomly selected from each sample, with every read carrying a distinct molecular identifier. Reads with shared molecular identifiers were discarded instead of being binned into consensus sequences. CDR3 identification, clonotype clustering and error correction used MiTCR with a Q25 quality threshold and the strictest error-elimination algorithm. Lower-bound total TCR beta diversity was estimated with a nonparametric unseen species model using Euler transformation. TCRdb ran its own pipeline on the public reads, namely fastp trimming at Q25 and MiXCR clone calling, and kept in-frame beta chains. For every CDR3 protein sequence, its rows merge into one entry that carries the most common genes and DNA. TCRdb, not the original authors, processed these V and J calls. The sample yields over 1,300,000 distinct CDR3 sequences; 59% were counted once. Over 6.5% of the sample is held by the ten biggest clonotypes.

The donors were around 39 Caucasian individuals from Russia, aged 6 to 90 years, who were systemically healthy. Ten milliliters of peripheral blood were drawn from each donor into EDTA-treated Vacutainer tubes. Ficoll-Paque density-gradient centrifugation was used to isolate PBMCs, with at least 7 million per sample. Total RNA, at least 6 micrograms per sample, was extracted from PBMCs with Trizol reagent. For every donor, flow cytometry on a PBMC aliquot measured the percentage of naive CD45RAhigh/CD27high T cells. The sequenced material came from blood. The rearranged chain carries TRBV20-1 and TRBJ2-3; no D segment can be confidently identified. The receptor's source is a man between 18 and 35 years old in good health. Here is the DNA: TGCAGTGCTTTTAATTCAGATACGCAGTATTTT. This encodes CSAFNSDTQYF.